The rows below give T cell receptor beta chains drawn from one sample of a study of blood T cell repertoires in COVID-19. Assay: immunoSEQ multiplex PCR; the TCRdb copy retains only in-frame clones and omits some. The sample contains 400,000 to 450,000 clones, 70% to 90% of which appear only once. The sequencing sample was made of peripheral blood. The receptors shown here come from a woman aged 40 to 50 with COVID-19, enrolled during active disease. The CDR3 runs from the conserved cysteine through the conserved F or W. A D gene is named only where the DNA matches it firmly. Clone size is stated in some rows and not others, as once, few, many or a class when expanded.

DNA: TGTGCCACCAGTGATTCGCAGGGAATCACGAATGAGCAGTTCTTC
CDR3: CATSDSQGITNEQFF
V: TRBV24-1
J: TRBJ2-1
D: -
size: -

DNA: TGTGCCAGCAGTTTATGGGGCATCAATCAGCCCCAGCATTTT
CDR3: CASSLWGINQPQHF
V: TRBV27
J: TRBJ1-5
D: -
size: -

DNA: TGTGCCAGCAGCTTCGAGGGTGCAACTAATGAAAAACTGTTTTTT
CDR3: CASSFEGATNEKLFF
V: TRBV5-8
J: TRBJ1-4
D: -
size: -

DNA: TGTGCCAGCAGCGGGGGGAACTATGGCTACACCTTC
CDR3: CASSGGNYGYTF
V: TRBV28
J: TRBJ1-2
D: -
size: -

DNA: TGTGCCAGCAGCCAGGAGGGTAATTCACCCCTCCACTTT
CDR3: CASSQEGNSPLHF
V: TRBV5-5
J: TRBJ1-6
D: -
size: -

DNA: TGTGCCAGCACCAGGCGGGACAGGGTTCTGAACACTGAAGCTTTCTTT
CDR3: CASTRRDRVLNTEAFF
V: TRBV28
J: TRBJ1-1
D: TRBD1
size: -

DNA: TGTGCCAGCAGCCTCGGGGGGGTAGCTAACTATGGCTACACCTTC
CDR3: CASSLGGVANYGYTF
V: TRBV7-8
J: TRBJ1-2
D: -
size: -

DNA: TGTGCCAGCTCACTTTCCGCTACAGGGGTGGGCACTGAAGCTTTCTTT
CDR3: CASSLSATGVGTEAFF
V: TRBV18
J: TRBJ1-1
D: TRBD1
size: -

DNA: TGTGCCAGCAGCTTGGCAGGGGGCCGCCCCTACGAGCAGTACTTC
CDR3: CASSLAGGRPYEQYF
V: TRBV5-5
J: TRBJ2-7
D: TRBD1
size: -

DNA: TGTGCCAGCAGTTACGGCGGGCACCCTGAAGCTTTCTTT
CDR3: CASSYGGHPEAFF
V: TRBV6-2/TRBV6-3
J: TRBJ1-1
D: -
size: -

DNA: TGTGCCAGCAGCATCCCGGACAGGGCGGGGGCTGAAGCTTTCTTT
CDR3: CASSIPDRAGAEAFF
V: TRBV7-9
J: TRBJ1-1
D: TRBD1
size: -

DNA: TGTGCCAGCAGCCAAGTCGAAATCAGGACAGGGTTCTACGAGCAGTACTTC
CDR3: CASSQVEIRTGFYEQYF
V: TRBV3-1/TRBV3-2
J: TRBJ2-7
D: TRBD1
size: -

DNA: TGTGCCAGCAGCTTGGAGTTGAGGGGCGGGAGGCCCTACGAGCAGTACTTC
CDR3: CASSLELRGGRPYEQYF
V: TRBV5-5
J: TRBJ2-7
D: TRBD2
size: -

DNA: TGCAGTGCTAGTGTCCCAAGCACAGATACGCAGTATTTT
CDR3: CSASVPSTDTQYF
V: TRBV20-1
J: TRBJ2-3
D: -
size: -

DNA: TGTGCCATCAGTCCCGGACGGGGACTAGAGATCAATGAGCAGTTCTTC
CDR3: CAISPGRGLEINEQFF
V: TRBV10-3
J: TRBJ2-1
D: TRBD2
size: -

DNA: TGTGCCAGCAGTGCGACAGTGCCAAACACTGAAGCTTTCTTT
CDR3: CASSATVPNTEAFF
V: TRBV27
J: TRBJ1-1
D: -
size: -

DNA: TGTGCCAGCAGCACAGGGTACCTGAACACTGAAGCTTTCTTT
CDR3: CASSTGYLNTEAFF
V: TRBV5-6
J: TRBJ1-1
D: -
size: -

DNA: TGTGCCAGCATGCTTGAGGGCGGGACTGAAGCTTTCTTT
CDR3: CASMLEGGTEAFF
V: TRBV2
J: TRBJ1-1
D: -
size: -

DNA: TGTGCCAGCAGTTTCGGTGCAGATTCCACCTCGGGGGTCGCCTCCTACAATGAGCAGTTCTTC
CDR3: CASSFGADSTSGVASYNEQFF
V: TRBV27
J: TRBJ2-1
D: -
size: -

DNA: TGTGCCAGCAGCCAAGACAGGATGGCCTACGAGCAGTACTTC
CDR3: CASSQDRMAYEQYF
V: TRBV3-1/TRBV3-2
J: TRBJ2-7
D: -
size: -

DNA: TGCAGCGTTGATGGACAGGAACAAGAGACCCAGTACTTC
CDR3: CSVDGQEQETQYF
V: TRBV29-1
J: TRBJ2-5
D: TRBD1
size: once

DNA: TGTGCCAGAAGCTTGTTGGGGGACAGCCTCTACAATGAGCAGTTCTTC
CDR3: CARSLLGDSLYNEQFF
V: TRBV5-3
J: TRBJ2-1
D: TRBD1
size: -

DNA: TGTGCCAGCAGCCGAGGGACAGGGGTCCCCGGGGAGCTGTTTTTT
CDR3: CASSRGTGVPGELFF
V: TRBV7-9
J: TRBJ2-2
D: TRBD1
size: once

DNA: TGTGCCAGCAGCCCCCGGGACAGGGGTCAACACGAGCAGTACTTC
CDR3: CASSPRDRGQHEQYF
V: TRBV6-6
J: TRBJ2-7
D: TRBD1
size: once

DNA: TGCAGTGCTAGTTATGCGGGAGTGGGCAATGAGCAGTTCTTC
CDR3: CSASYAGVGNEQFF
V: TRBV20-1
J: TRBJ2-1
D: TRBD2
size: -

DNA: TGTGCCAGCAGTTTAGGCGGGGATCGCACAGATACGCAGTATTTT
CDR3: CASSLGGDRTDTQYF
V: TRBV28
J: TRBJ2-3
D: -
size: -

DNA: TGTGCCAGCAGCTTACCAGATCTTATTATGAACACTGAAGCTTTCTTT
CDR3: CASSLPDLIMNTEAFF
V: TRBV11-1
J: TRBJ1-1
D: -
size: -

DNA: TGTGCCAGCATCTTATTTCCAGGGGCCTACAATGAGCAGTTCTTC
CDR3: CASILFPGAYNEQFF
V: TRBV27
J: TRBJ2-1
D: -
size: -

DNA: TGTGCCAGCAGTAGACAAGGGACAGGGGTAGAGACCCAGTACTTC
CDR3: CASSRQGTGVETQYF
V: TRBV28
J: TRBJ2-5
D: TRBD1
size: -

DNA: TGTGCCAGCCTGACTGGGGGGACAGGGCCCTACGAGCAGTACTTC
CDR3: CASLTGGTGPYEQYF
V: TRBV28
J: TRBJ2-7
D: TRBD1
size: -

DNA: TGTGCCAGCAGTTTAGGCGGGACCACGGAGCAGTACTTC
CDR3: CASSLGGTTEQYF
V: TRBV27
J: TRBJ2-7
D: -
size: once

DNA: TGTGCCAGTAGTAGAGTAGGGGGGGCCGGTCAGCCCCAGCATTTT
CDR3: CASSRVGGAGQPQHF
V: TRBV19
J: TRBJ1-5
D: -
size: -

DNA: TGTGCCAGCAGTTTACTGCGGGAGACTTCCTACGAGCAGTACTTC
CDR3: CASSLLRETSYEQYF
V: TRBV27
J: TRBJ2-7
D: TRBD2
size: once

DNA: TGCGCCAGCAGTCAATCCAGGCAACCAGGGGTGAAAAACACCATATATTTT
CDR3: CASSQSRQPGVKNTIYF
V: TRBV23-1
J: TRBJ1-3
D: -
size: -